These 13 T cell receptor beta chains originate from one sample sequenced in a study of tumor and adjacent non-tumor tissue in lung cancer. Three rounds of nested PCR, following a modified ARM-PCR protocol, produced the TCRbeta library. TCRdb reprocessed the multiplex PCR reads with MiXCR, giving one entry per CDR3 protein. This table holds 90,000 to 100,000 distinct CDR3 sequences, 80% found once. The template was RNA from unsorted bulk tissue. This non-tumor lung sample came from over 3 cm beyond the tumor edge. The sample taken for sequencing was distant non-tumor lung tissue. The receptors were sampled from a man aged 55 to 70 with small cell lung cancer.

This clonotype came up many times. V usage is TRBV12-5 and J usage is TRBJ2-1, with D possibly TRBD2 on 6 matching bases. V shed 0 bases and J shed 1 base, with 16 bases lying between them. Germline V gives CDR1 LGHNT, CDR2 FRNRAP. CDR3 length equals 18 residues. This chain's CDR3 is CASGLVIGGTGSYNEQFF. The CDR3 bases are TGTGCTAGTGGTTTGGTAATTGGAGGGACTGGGTCCTACAATGAGCAGTTCTTC. The full variable domain, in which reference TRBV12-5 and TRBJ2-1 provide the parts outside the CDR3, is DARVTQTPRHKVTEMGQEVTMRCQPILGHNTVFWYRQTMMQGLELLAYFRNRAPLDDSGMPKDRFSAEMPDATLATLKIQPSEPRDSAVYFCASGLVIGGTGSYNEQFFGPGTRLTVL.

As for this clonotype: Just one base apart from a much larger clone, this may be a read error. The gene calls are TRBV7-8 and TRBJ2-7, with a weak D call TRBD2 (5 bases). CDR1 SGHVS and CDR2 FQNEAQ come from the germline V gene. CDR3 length: 13 amino acids. As DNA, the CDR3 is TGTGCCATCAGCCGGACTGCCTCCTACGAGCAGTACTTC. It is translated as CAISRTASYEQYF.

The chain employs TRBV6-1 and TRBJ2-1; 15 bases are shared with TRBD2. Germline V gene lookup returns CDR1 MNHNS and CDR2 SASEGT. This CDR3 spans 17 amino acids. The CDR3 is CTGSRLRTSGRANEQFF. In nucleotides, the CDR3 is TGTACCGGCAGTCGTCTCCGGACTAGCGGGAGGGCGAATGAGCAGTTCTTC.

Remarks on this clonotype: A junction end diverges from the germline sequence, so it may reflect a read error. The genes are TRBV6-2 or TRBV6-3 and TRBJ2-3; 9 bases are shared with TRBD2. Looked up from germline, CDR1 is MNHEY and CDR2 is SVGEGT. The CDR3 sequence is 17 residues long. CDR3 sequence (DNA): TGTACCAGCAGTTACTCTATCTGCGGGAGGGCCGAAGATACGCAGTATTTT. Translated: CTSSYSICGRAEDTQYF.

Note on this clonotype: Since the CDR3 does not end with the conserved phenylalanine or tryptophan, this likely comes from a read error. The DNA is left out, because the CDR3 cannot be placed on it with certainty; the CDR3 is given as TCRdb lists it. This sequence joins TRBV6-5 and TRBJ2-1; the DNA was not used to check the table's D call, TRBD2. Ends included, the CDR3 has 17 residues. Germline V lookup: CDR1 MNHEY, CDR2 SVGAGI. This chain's CDR3 is CASSYSIWGLADNEHFS.

This clonotype was picked up one time. At one of its ends the junction is not consistent with the germline gene, which may arise from a read error. The rearrangement joins TRBV5-5 to TRBJ2-3; unclear D gene. Germline CDR1 reads SGHKS; CDR2 reads YYEKEE (reference sequence). The CDR3 runs 14 residues. The CDR3 nucleotides read TGTGCCAGCAGCTCAAGACAAAGCACTGATACGCAGAATTTT. Translating gives CASSSRQSTDTQNF.

This clonotype was recorded many times. The gene calls are TRBV6-2 or TRBV6-3 and TRBJ2-1, with TRBD2 matching over 14 bases. The germline gives CDR1 MNHEY, CDR2 SVGEGT. This CDR3 spans 18 amino acids. The trim removed 6 bases at V and 8 bases at J, leaving 15 bases unmatched. The CDR3 spells CASRRAGTSGRRGYEQFF. CDR3 nucleotide sequence: TGTGCCAGCAGACGGGCCGGGACTAGCGGGAGAAGGGGGTATGAGCAGTTCTTC.

Details on this clonotype: The junction shows a germline mismatch at one end, possibly a read error. The gene calls are TRBV4-1 and TRBJ1-1; D perhaps matches TRBD1 (6 bases). This CDR3 comprises 15 residues. Germline-derived CDR1 and CDR2 are MGHRA and YSYEKL. The chain's CDR3 is CTSSQAGQLNTEALF. In DNA form, the CDR3 reads TGCACCAGCAGTCAGGCTGGACAGCTGAACACTGAAGCTCTCTTT.

This clonotype was seen only once. Germline is not matched at one junction end, which may reflect a read error. The chain employs TRBV10-3 and TRBJ1-5; tentative D call: TRBD1 (5 bases). The CDR3 runs 14 residues. The germline CDR1 and CDR2 sequences are ENHRY and SYGVKD. CDR3 in amino acids: CAISEPGPCEPQHF. Written as DNA, the CDR3 is TGTGCTATCAGTGAACCGGGACCCTGTGAGCCCCAGCATTTT.

Details on this clonotype: As the CDR3 is not closed by the conserved phenylalanine or tryptophan, this likely results from a read error. The DNA is left out, because the CDR3 cannot be placed on it with certainty; the CDR3 is given as TCRdb lists it. The chain has TRBV4-2 and TRBJ1-2. The CDR3 is 15 residues long, ends included. The germline gives CDR1 LGHNA, CDR2 YNFKEQ. The CDR3 region is CAGSQSLPGLLSNTL.

As concerns this clonotype: The junction departs from the called germline gene at one end, perhaps through a read error. This chain's CDR3 is CTSSSATTYNEQFF. CDR3 in DNA: TGTACCAGCAGCTCGGCGACTACGTACAATGAACAGTTCTTC. The V and J genes are TRBV7-9 and TRBJ2-1; D might be TRBD2 (5 bases). Germline lookup yields CDR1 SEHNR and CDR2 FQNEAQ (reference sequence). CDR3 size: 14 residues. The whole variable domain, filled in from reference TRBV7-9 and TRBJ2-1, reads DTGVSQNPRHKITKRGQNVTFRCDPISEHNRLYWYRQTLGQGPEFLTYFQNEAQLEKSRLLSDRFSAERPKGSFSTLEIQRTEQGDSAMYLCTSSSATTYNEQFFGPGTRLTVL.

As to this clonotype: A read error may account for a junction end that differs from germline. This chain joins TRBV11-2 and TRBJ2-3; D is possibly TRBD1 or TRBD2 (6 bases each). Germline lookup yields CDR1 SGHAT and CDR2 FQNNGV. CDR3 size: 15 residues. DNA for the CDR3: TGTGGCAGCAGCTTACAGAGGGGGGCGCATGATACGCAGTATTTT. This gives the protein CGSSLQRGAHDTQYF. Based on the CDR3 plus reference TRBV11-2 and TRBJ2-3, the full variable domain is EAGVAQSPRYKIIEKRQSVAFWCNPISGHATLYWYQQILGQGPKLLIQFQNNGVVDDSQLPKDRFSAERLKGVDSTLKIQPAKLEDSAVYLCGSSLQRGAHDTQYFGPGTRLTVL.

Comments on this clonotype: A junction end diverges from the germline sequence, so it may reflect a read error. The chain links TRBV6-1 to TRBJ2-2; possible D gene TRBD2, 5 bases. Germline lookup yields CDR1 MNHNS and CDR2 SASEGT. The CDR3 loop spans 16 amino acids. Written as DNA, the CDR3 is TGTGACAGCAGTGAAGACCATGGCATGCCGGCCTGGGAGATGTTTTTT. Its protein product is CDSSEDHGMPAWEMFF.